This is a list of T cell receptor beta chains from one sample in a study of human T cells and chemical hapten exposure. One entry per CDR3 protein, called by TCRdb with MiXCR from the RACE reads. This sample has 300,000 to 450,000 distinct CDR3 sequences; 5.1% occur once, and the top ten carry 2.5% to 3%. The source was whole blood, collected in connection with sensitization to the hapten diphenylcyclopropenone (DPC). These receptor sequences come from a woman between 50 and 59 years old with alopecia areata. Some clones in this sample may be carry-over from other donors' samples. Both conserved end residues are part of each CDR3. The D gene is left open where the match is weak. Where a row states a size, it is once, few, many or the class of an expanded clone; other rows omit it.

>TRBJ2-2|TRBV3-1|NA|few
CASSLTGQPTGELFF
TGTGCCAGCAGCCTTACGGGACAACCCACCGGGGAGCTGTTTTTT
>TRBJ1-5|TRBV25-1|NA|NA
CASSITGLNFQPQHF
TGTGCCAGCAGTATAACAGGGCTCAATTTTCAGCCCCAGCATTTT
>TRBJ2-1|TRBV30|NA|few
CAWSESAIYNEQFF
TGTGCCTGGAGTGAGTCGGCTATCTACAATGAGCAGTTCTTC
>TRBJ1-5|TRBV7-2|NA|many
CASSLVGLGDQPQHF
TGTGCCAGCAGCTTAGTAGGGCTAGGCGATCAGCCCCAGCATTTT
>TRBJ2-5|TRBV2|NA|NA
CASPGGVETQYF
TGTGCCAGCCCAGGGGGGGTGGAGACCCAGTACTTC
>TRBJ2-3|TRBV20-1|TRBD2|NA
CSARPVPASGSTDTQYF
TGCAGTGCTAGACCGGTTCCGGCTAGCGGGAGCACAGATACGCAGTATTTT
>TRBJ2-7|TRBV9|NA|NA
CASSVEATGEQYF
TGTGCCAGCAGCGTAGAGGCGACGGGGGAGCAGTACTTC
>TRBJ2-3|TRBV7-2|TRBD2|many
CASSLAAGGQGTQYF
TGTGCCAGCAGCTTAGCGGCGGGGGGGCAGGGTACGCAGTATTTT
>TRBJ2-3|TRBV9|NA|many
CASSVMSTDTQYF
TGTGCCAGCAGCGTAATGAGCACAGATACGCAGTATTTT
>TRBJ1-2|TRBV20-1|NA|many
CSAEDRSYGYTF
TGCAGTGCGGAAGACAGGTCCTATGGCTACACCTTC
>TRBJ1-5|TRBV27|TRBD1|NA
CASSLTGENQPQHF
TGTGCCAGCAGTTTAACAGGGGAGAATCAGCCCCAGCATTTT
>TRBJ2-4|TRBV2|NA|many
CASSDDWQLENIQYF
TGTGCCAGCAGTGACGATTGGCAGTTGGAAAACATTCAGTACTTC